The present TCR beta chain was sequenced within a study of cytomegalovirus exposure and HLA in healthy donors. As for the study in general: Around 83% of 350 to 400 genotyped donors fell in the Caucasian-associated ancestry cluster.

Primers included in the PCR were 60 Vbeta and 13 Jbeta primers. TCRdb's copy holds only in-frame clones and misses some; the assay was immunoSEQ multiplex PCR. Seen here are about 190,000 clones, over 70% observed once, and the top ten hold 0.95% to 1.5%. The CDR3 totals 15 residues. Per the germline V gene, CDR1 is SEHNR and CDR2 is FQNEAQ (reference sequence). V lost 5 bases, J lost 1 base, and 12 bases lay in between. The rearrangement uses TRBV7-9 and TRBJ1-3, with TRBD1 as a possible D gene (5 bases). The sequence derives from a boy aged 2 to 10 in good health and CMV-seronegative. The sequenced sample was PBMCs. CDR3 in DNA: TGTGCCAGCAGCCAAGGGGAGGTTTCTGGAAACACCATATATTTT. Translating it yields CASSQGEVSGNTIYF. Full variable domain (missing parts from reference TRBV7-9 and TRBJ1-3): DTGVSQNPRHKITKRGQNVTFRCDPISEHNRLYWYRQTLGQGPEFLTYFQNEAQLEKSRLLSDRFSAERPKGSFSTLEIQRTEQGDSAMYLCASSQGEVSGNTIYFGEGSWLTVV.